This T cell receptor (beta chain) was profiled in a study of cytomegalovirus exposure and HLA in healthy donors. Overall study findings and caveats: Most TCR sequences were uncommon, yet certain public TCRs appeared in many donors.

Germline lookup yields CDR1 KGHSH and CDR2 LQKENI. This CDR3 spans 13 amino acids. Trimming removed 5 bases at V and 3 bases at J, with 10 bases between. Primers: 60 Vbeta forward and 13 Jbeta reverse. In the original analysis: Per a later analysis, the number of unique TCR beta chains was some 75 million, of which 9 million to 12 million were shared. Profiled with immunoSEQ multiplex PCR; TCRdb holds only in-frame clones, not every one. V and J calls and clone size are given by that table; D and trimming were obtained from the DNA. In the table there are more than 95,000 clones, about 81% of which are singletons. This clone has a single count. The antigen is not known.

Source material: PBMCs. This receptor was obtained from a woman in her forties or fifties in good health and CMV-seropositive. The V and J genes are TRBV18 and TRBJ1-1, with D tentatively TRBD1 (6 bases). In DNA, the CDR3 is TGTGCCAGCTCAGGGACAAAGGACACTGAAGCTTTCTTT. Its protein is CASSGTKDTEAFF.